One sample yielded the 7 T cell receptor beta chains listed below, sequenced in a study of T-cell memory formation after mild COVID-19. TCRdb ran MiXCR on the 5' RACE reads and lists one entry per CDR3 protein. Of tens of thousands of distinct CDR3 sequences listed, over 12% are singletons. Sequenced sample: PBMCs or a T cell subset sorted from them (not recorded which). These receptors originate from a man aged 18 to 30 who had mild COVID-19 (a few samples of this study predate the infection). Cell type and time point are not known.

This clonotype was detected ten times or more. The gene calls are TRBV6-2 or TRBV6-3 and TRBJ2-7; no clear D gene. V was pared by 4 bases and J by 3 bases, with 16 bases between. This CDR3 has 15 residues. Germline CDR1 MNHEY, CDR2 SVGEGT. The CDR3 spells CASSSVPPAVYEQYF. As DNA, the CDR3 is TGTGCCAGCAGTTCAGTTCCCCCTGCCGTCTACGAGCAGTACTTC.

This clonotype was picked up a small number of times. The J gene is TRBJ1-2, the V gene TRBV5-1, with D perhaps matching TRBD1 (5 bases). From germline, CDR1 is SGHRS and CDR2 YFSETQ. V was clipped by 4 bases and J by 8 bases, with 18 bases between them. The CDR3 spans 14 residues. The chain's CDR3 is CASSEGIGDSGYTF. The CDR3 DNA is TGCGCCAGCAGCGAGGGGATCGGGGATAGCGGCTACACCTTC.

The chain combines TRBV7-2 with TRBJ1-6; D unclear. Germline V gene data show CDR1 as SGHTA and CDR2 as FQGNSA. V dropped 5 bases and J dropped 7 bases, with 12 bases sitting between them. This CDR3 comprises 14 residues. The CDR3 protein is CASSPGYRNSPLHF. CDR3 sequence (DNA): TGTGCCAGCAGCCCGGGCTATCGGAATTCACCCCTCCACTTT.

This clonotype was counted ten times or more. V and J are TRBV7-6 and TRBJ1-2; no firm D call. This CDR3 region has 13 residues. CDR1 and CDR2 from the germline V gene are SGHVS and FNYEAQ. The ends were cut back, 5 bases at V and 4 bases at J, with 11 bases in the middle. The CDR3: CASSPSGLYGYTF. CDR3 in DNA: TGTGCCAGCAGCCCCTCCGGCCTCTATGGCTACACCTTC.

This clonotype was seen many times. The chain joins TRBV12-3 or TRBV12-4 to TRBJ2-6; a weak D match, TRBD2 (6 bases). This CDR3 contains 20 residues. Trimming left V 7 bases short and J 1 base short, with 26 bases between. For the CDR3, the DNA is TGTGCCAGCACCCCTCAATCCATCGGACTATCCTTTTCTGGGGCCAACGTCCTGACTTTC. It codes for CASTPQSIGLSFSGANVLTF.

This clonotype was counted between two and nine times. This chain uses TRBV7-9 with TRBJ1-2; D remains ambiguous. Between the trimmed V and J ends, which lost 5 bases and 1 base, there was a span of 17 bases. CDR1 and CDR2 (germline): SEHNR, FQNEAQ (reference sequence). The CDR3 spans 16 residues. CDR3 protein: CASSIEASFHNYGYTF. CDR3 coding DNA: TGTGCCAGCAGCATCGAGGCCTCCTTTCATAACTATGGCTACACCTTC.

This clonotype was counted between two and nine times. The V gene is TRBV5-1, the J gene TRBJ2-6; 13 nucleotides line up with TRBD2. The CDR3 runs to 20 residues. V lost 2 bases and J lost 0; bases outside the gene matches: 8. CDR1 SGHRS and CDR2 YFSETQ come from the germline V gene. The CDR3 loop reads CASSFSGLAGTSSGANVLTF. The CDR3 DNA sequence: TGCGCCAGCAGCTTTTCGGGACTAGCGGGGACCTCCTCTGGGGCCAACGTCCTGACTTTC.